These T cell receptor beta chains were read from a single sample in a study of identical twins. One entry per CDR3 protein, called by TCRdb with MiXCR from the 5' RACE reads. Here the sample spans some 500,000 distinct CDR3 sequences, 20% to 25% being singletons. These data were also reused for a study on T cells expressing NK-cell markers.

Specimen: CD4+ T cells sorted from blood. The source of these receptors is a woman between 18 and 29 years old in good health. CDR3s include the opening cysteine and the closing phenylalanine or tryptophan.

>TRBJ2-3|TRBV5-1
CASSTYPGLIGQYF
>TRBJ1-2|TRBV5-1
CASSPMGVTYGYTF
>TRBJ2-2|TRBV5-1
CATMGAGSGNTGELFF
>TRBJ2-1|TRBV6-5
CASSYSRGGSPFF
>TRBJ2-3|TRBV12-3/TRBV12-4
CASSLALIGQGGPDTQYF
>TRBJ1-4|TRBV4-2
CASSTRENNEKLFF
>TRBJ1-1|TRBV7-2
CASSFTGWAEAFF
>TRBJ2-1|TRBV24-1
CATSDTNVGEQFF
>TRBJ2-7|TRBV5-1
CASSLDAGTFYEQYF
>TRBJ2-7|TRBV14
CASSSEGDYEQYF
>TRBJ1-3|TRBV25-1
CASSDPRGPGNTIYF
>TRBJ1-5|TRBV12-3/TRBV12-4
CASRRGGNNQPQHF
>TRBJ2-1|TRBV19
CASSWDSGGDYNEQFF
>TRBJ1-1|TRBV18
CASSPTRENTEAFF
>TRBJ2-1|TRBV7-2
CASSPQPSYNEQFF
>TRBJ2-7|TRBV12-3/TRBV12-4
CASSQRSSGDYEQYF
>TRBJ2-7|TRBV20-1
CSGHDPRQGNEQYF
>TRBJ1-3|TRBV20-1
CSAQSGNTIYF
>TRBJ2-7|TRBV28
CASSLWAGTTSSYEQYF
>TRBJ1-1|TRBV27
CASRRQGWNTEAFF
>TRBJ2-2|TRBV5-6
CASSLDWGRAGELFF
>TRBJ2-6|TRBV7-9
CASSGLGGRSGANVLTF
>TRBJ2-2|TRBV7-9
CASSSGQGQTGELFF
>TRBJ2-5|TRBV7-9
CASSSLAATYQETQYF
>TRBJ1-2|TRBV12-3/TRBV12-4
CASSLLGHGGYTF
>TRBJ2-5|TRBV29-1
CSVDYRAYETQYF
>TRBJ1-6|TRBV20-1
CSARSVGQGGYSPLHF
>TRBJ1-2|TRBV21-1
CASSFMQDYTF
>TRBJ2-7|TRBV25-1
CASRAGGPYEQYF
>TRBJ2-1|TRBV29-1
CSVEDLAYNEQFF
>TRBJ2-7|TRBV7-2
CASSSGPRVGEQYF
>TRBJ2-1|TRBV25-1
CASKGTLKGDEQFF
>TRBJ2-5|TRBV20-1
CSAKLAGVGETQYF